This T cell receptor beta chain is drawn from a study of blood T cell repertoires in COVID-19 (dated by TCRdb to the early 2020s). With respect to the entire study: Samples from collaborators originated in the United States, Italy and Spain and spanned both the acute and convalescent phases of COVID-19. Subjects who had been exposed to COVID-19, were actively infected with it, or had recovered from it provided the deeply sampled blood TCRbeta repertoires that made up the dataset. The samples were drawn from the first 160 participants of the ongoing ImmuneRACE study and from under 1,500 subjects provided by 6 global collaborators. The repertoires were made available in a free public database intended to serve as a resource for research on the immune response to SARS-CoV-2. The material from the prospective study consisted of cDNA or gDNA derived from T cells, B-cell-depleted T cells, or PBMCs. Sample metadata almost always included a de-identified subject ID, COVID-19 status, age in years and sex. Where available, HLA class I and class II types were taken from metadata supplied by the sample provider and were not determined by assay-based typing.

The paper as a whole reports these results and caveats: The quantity of clinical and demographic metadata differed by source and by participant and was supplied without curation.

TCRbeta CDR3 regions were amplified from genomic DNA using the immunoSEQ Assay, a bias-controlled multiplex PCR. On the authors' methods: The number of nucleated cells in each sample was estimated by amplification of reference gene primers within the assay. To quantify the absolute abundance of each unique TCRbeta CDR3 rearrangement, sequence reads were collapsed and filtered. For each sample, productive Simpson clonality was calculated as the square root of Simpson's diversity index over productive rearrangements. TCRdb retrieved this table from immuneACCESS and kept in-frame rearrangements only. Not all clones are present; in checked studies, unresolved V genes account for under half, and no reason is known for the remainder. That table gives V, J and clone size, and the DNA gave D and trimming. The sample has approximately 250,000 clones on record, approximately 83% of them singletons. 7.4% of the sample goes to the ten largest clones.

Each collaborating institution followed its own protocols to collect whole blood in K2EDTA tubes. For TCRbeta analysis, collaborators shipped samples as frozen whole blood, isolated PBMCs, or DNA extracted from either of those sample types. Concerning this clone itself: Its antigen remains undetermined. It has no much larger one-base neighbor in the sample; base qualities were not kept.

CDR1 and CDR2 (MNHNY, SVGAGI) derive from the germline V gene (reference sequence). Compared with germline, V lacks 2 bases and J lacks 7 bases; bases without a gene match: 4. The CDR3 sequence holds 14 residues, the cysteine and phenylalanine included. The CDR3 DNA has 42 bases and is translated from base 1. Sequencing used peripheral blood. The chain uses TRBV6-6 and TRBJ1-5; 8 nucleotides in the junction match TRBD1. The receptor comes from a woman in her fifties or sixties with acute or convalescent COVID-19. The CDR3 sequence is CASSYDRGRQPQHF. The DNA sequence is TGTGCCAGCAGTTACGACAGGGGAAGGCAGCCCCAGCATTTT.